The clone carrying this TCR beta chain was seen just once. Its antigen is unknown. The PCR contained 60 Vbeta and 13 Jbeta primers. Sequencing used immunoSEQ multiplex PCR; TCRdb keeps in-frame clones, though not all of them. Here the sample spans some 190,000 clones, 80% being singletons. With V trimmed by 6 bases and J by 0 bases, 13 bases remained unmatched. The germline gives CDR1 KGHSH, CDR2 LQKENI. This CDR3 comprises 18 residues. This entry comes from a study of cytomegalovirus exposure and HLA in healthy donors. Study outcomes and limitations: The availability of immune exposure information extended only to CMV serostatus. The analysis excluded some indistinguishable V segments, including TRBV6-2 and TRBV6-3. Sequencing depth roughly uniform across donors was assumed in presence/absence analyses. The later analysis indicated that the majority of CMV-associated TCR beta chains appeared HLA-restricted.

The sequencing input was PBMCs. The receptor comes from a girl between 10 and 17 years old in good health and CMV-seropositive. This rearrangement joins TRBV18 to TRBJ2-1, with 8 positions matching TRBD2. The CDR3 is CASSILAGSPSSYNEQFF. The CDR3 nucleotides read TGTGCCAGCTCTATTTTAGCGGGATCCCCAAGCTCCTACAATGAGCAGTTCTTC. The full variable domain, rest sourced from reference TRBV18 and TRBJ2-1, is NAGVMQNPRHLVRRRGQEARLRCSPMKGHSHVYWYRQLPEEGLKFMVYLQKENIIDESGMPKERFSAEFPKEGPSILRIQQVVRGDSAAYFCASSILAGSPSSYNEQFFGPGTRLTVL.